The 12 T cell receptor beta chains given below trace back to one sample, sequenced in a study of CD8+ T cells in alopecia areata listed by TCRdb under 2018. The library relied on the immunoSEQ multiplex PCR assay. RNA was extracted from all samples and reverse transcribed into cDNA as template for TCR sequencing. TCRdb mirrors the immuneACCESS table, restricted to in-frame sequences. Some clones are absent from its copies; in checked studies, under half trace to an unresolved V gene, and the reason for the others is unknown. This sample has approximately 200,000 clones in its table, and over 40% of those were observed once. The top ten clones comprise 2.6% of the sample. The treatment or condition label of this sample denotes: oral pan-JAK inhibitor, 5-10 mg twice daily. The input for sequencing was CD4+ T cells sorted from blood, taken between weeks 36 and 40, from a patient treated with tofacitinib. Receptor source: a human donor with alopecia areata.

This sequence joins TRBV7-2 and TRBJ2-7; unclear D gene. The germline V gene encodes CDR1 SGHTA and CDR2 FQGNSA. The CDR3 runs 12 residues. V was cut by 5 bases and J by 11 bases, with 16 bases left in between. The CDR3: CASSPDGVKKYF. The CDR3 region has the DNA TGTGCCAGCAGCCCCGATGGGGTGAAGAAGTACTTC.

This clone was seen a few times. The V gene is TRBV29-1, the J gene TRBJ2-7; 7 bases are a match to TRBD1. Unmatched junction bases numbered 10, after V lost 6 bases and J lost 2 bases. Germline values: CDR1 SQVTM, CDR2 ANQGSEA. There are 14 residues in the CDR3. CDR3 sequence: CSVLDRDPPYEQYF. In DNA, the CDR3 is TGCAGCGTGCTAGACAGGGATCCCCCCTACGAGCAGTACTTC.

This clone was counted ten times or more. This chain joins TRBV19 and TRBJ2-1, with a tentative D call TRBD2 (6 bases). The ends were cut back, 5 bases at V and 0 bases at J, with 14 bases in the middle. The CDR3 totals 16 residues. The germline gives CDR1 LNHDA, CDR2 SQIVND (reference sequence). CDR3 sequence reads: CASSRGAPSSYNEQFF. In nucleotides, the CDR3 is TGTGCCAGTAGTCGCGGGGCTCCCAGCTCCTACAATGAGCAGTTCTTC.

The CDR3 loop is CSVDRGGNYGYTF. The CDR3 coding sequence is TGCAGCGTCGACAGGGGGGGAAACTATGGCTACACCTTC. The V call is TRBV29-1, the J call TRBJ1-2; TRBD1 matches at 9 bases. This CDR3 comprises 13 residues. Germline CDR1 is SQVTM and CDR2 is ANQGSEA. V trimming: 6 bases; J trimming: 2 bases; junction bases outside the gene matches: 4.

The chain is built from TRBV11-2 and TRBJ2-3; D not certain. This CDR3 is built from 12 residues. V dropped 4 bases and J dropped 2 bases, with 4 bases sitting between them. CDR1 and CDR2 (germline): SGHAT, FQNNGV. The CDR3 here is CASSSFTDTQYF. CDR3 in DNA: TGTGCCAGCAGCTCTTTCACAGATACGCAGTATTTT.

The J gene is TRBJ2-1, the V gene TRBV29-1; 10 bases are a match to TRBD2. V lost 8 bases to trimming and J lost 7 bases; unmatched junction nucleotides: 5. Germline CDR1 and CDR2: SQVTM and ANQGSEA. This CDR3 is built from 12 residues. The CDR3 loop reads CSSRTSGNEQFF. The CDR3 region has the DNA TGCAGCTCCCGGACTAGCGGTAATGAGCAGTTCTTC.

The chain carries TRBV11-2 and TRBJ2-5; D possibly corresponds to TRBD2 (5 bases). Trimming took off 5 bases at V and 5 bases at J, with 12 bases between the two ends. The CDR3 totals 13 residues. Germline V gives CDR1 SGHAT, CDR2 FQNNGV. This CDR3 reads CASSGTRGETQYF. The CDR3 DNA reads as TGTGCCAGCAGCGGCACGCGAGGGGAGACCCAGTACTTC.

The rearrangement uses TRBV7-9 and TRBJ1-5; TRBD1 might be the D (5 bases). The germline V and J ends were trimmed by 5 bases and 7 bases, with 15 bases remaining between them. The germline V gene has CDR1 SEHNR and CDR2 FQNEAQ (reference sequence). The CDR3 runs 14 residues. The CDR3 is CASSQNGAGQPQHF. The CDR3 nucleotides are TGTGCCAGCAGCCAGAATGGGGCTGGCCAGCCCCAGCATTTT. Together with reference TRBV7-9 and TRBJ1-5, the CDR3 gives the full variable domain: DTGVSQNPRHKITKRGQNVTFRCDPISEHNRLYWYRQTLGQGPEFLTYFQNEAQLEKSRLLSDRFSAERPKGSFSTLEIQRTEQGDSAMYLCASSQNGAGQPQHFGDGTRLSIL.

This chain links TRBV7-8 with TRBJ2-3; D is possibly TRBD2 (5 bases). In germline, CDR1 is SGHVS, CDR2 FQNEAQ. V lost 3 bases, J lost 6 bases, and 7 bases lay in between. The CDR3 spans 12 residues. CDR3 DNA: TGTGCCAGCAGCTTGTCGGGGGATACGCAGTATTTT. Amino acid sequence: CASSLSGDTQYF.

V is TRBV5-1 and J is TRBJ2-5; 9 bases fit TRBD2. CDR3 size: 16 residues. Looked up from germline, CDR1 is SGHRS and CDR2 is YFSETQ. Unmatched junction bases numbered 8, after V lost 0 bases and J lost 5 bases. Here the CDR3 reads CASSLGDSGRKETQYF. The CDR3 bases are TGCGCCAGCAGCTTGGGGGATAGCGGGAGAAAGGAGACCCAGTACTTC.

The V and J genes are TRBV6-5 and TRBJ1-5; 8 bases fit TRBD1. Germline V CDR1 and CDR2: MNHEY, SVGAGI. The CDR3 loop spans 14 amino acids. J gave up 5 bases and V 7 bases, and 7 bases lay outside the gene matches. The CDR3 region has the DNA TGTGCCAGCAAACGGACAGGGAGGGATCAGCCCCAGCATTTT. Encoded protein: CASKRTGRDQPQHF.

The chain recombines TRBV29-1 with TRBJ2-1, with D perhaps TRBD2 (7 bases). Looked up from germline, CDR1 is SQVTM and CDR2 is ANQGSEA. V was trimmed by 6 bases and J by 4 bases, leaving 25 bases between them. This CDR3 region has 17 residues. CDR3 protein: CSVVEGGGSRIYNEQFF. The CDR3 DNA reads TGCAGCGTCGTTGAAGGGGGGGGGAGCCGTATTTACAATGAGCAGTTCTTC.